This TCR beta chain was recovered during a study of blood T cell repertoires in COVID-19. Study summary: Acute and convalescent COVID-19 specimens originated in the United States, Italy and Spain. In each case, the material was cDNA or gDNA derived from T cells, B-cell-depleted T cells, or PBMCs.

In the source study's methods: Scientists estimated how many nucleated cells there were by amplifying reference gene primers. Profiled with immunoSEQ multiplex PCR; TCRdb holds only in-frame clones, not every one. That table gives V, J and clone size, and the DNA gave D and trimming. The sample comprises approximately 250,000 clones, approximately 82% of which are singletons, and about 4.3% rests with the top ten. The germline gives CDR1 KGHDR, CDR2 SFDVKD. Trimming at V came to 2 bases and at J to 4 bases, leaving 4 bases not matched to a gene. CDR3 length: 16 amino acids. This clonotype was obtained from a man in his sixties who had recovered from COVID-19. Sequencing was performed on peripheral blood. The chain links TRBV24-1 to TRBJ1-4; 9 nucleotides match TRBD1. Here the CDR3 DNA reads TGTGCCACCAGTGATTCTGGGACAGGGCTTAATGAAAAACTGTTTTTT. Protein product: CATSDSGTGLNEKLFF.